This T cell receptor beta chain stems from a study of cytomegalovirus exposure and HLA in healthy donors. As for the study in general: It was reported in a later analysis that the same platform had been used for the 120 or so validation repertoires as for the approximately 670 first-cohort repertoires. Study-level results: A list of more than 150 TCR beta chains associated with cytomegalovirus was given. Cytomegalovirus status was reportedly diagnosed by the classifier with high sensitivity and specificity. In vitro data verified a few CMV-associated chains as specific for CMV antigens.

The V gene's germline CDR1 is MNHEY and CDR2 SVGAGI. The CDR3 has 15 amino acids. V shed 0 bases and J 5 bases; nucleotides not matched to a gene: 3. Assay used: immunoSEQ multiplex PCR; TCRdb lists only in-frame clones, some missing. Of fewer than 200,000 clones listed, just under 90% are singletons. In the case of this clone: Its antigen remains unknown.

The chain has TRBV6-5 and TRBJ2-5; 10 nucleotides agree with TRBD2. The clonotype comes from a woman in her 30s in good health and CMV-seronegative. The sample taken for sequencing was PBMCs. CDR3 region: CASSYSSGGSETQYF. The CDR3 region has the DNA TGTGCCAGCAGTTACTCTAGCGGGGGGTCGGAGACCCAGTACTTC.